This T cell receptor beta chain was captured by sequencing in a study of graft-versus-host responses after intestinal transplantation. As for the study in general: Recipients had multivisceral, liver-intestinal, or isolated intestinal transplants. Induction with anti-thymocyte globulin, then tacrolimus and steroids for around three years, was given to all recipients. Study-wide results and limits: Early post-transplant HvG declines tracked with peak circulating GvH clone levels. Detected in recipient marrow were GvH clones, some of which were first observed in ileum or blood.

As for this clone: The antigen remains unidentified.

The length of the CDR3 is 14 residues. Trimming removed 5 bases from V and 0 bases from J, with 11 bases in between. Germline loops: CDR1 LNHDA, CDR2 SQIVND (reference sequence). Assay: immunoSEQ multiplex PCR; the TCRdb copy retains only in-frame clones and omits some. The sample yields 25,000 to 30,000 clones, around 96% seen once. Specimen: PBMCs, collected roughly 32 days after intestinal transplant. V gene TRBV19 combines with J gene TRBJ2-7, with a tentative D call TRBD2 (5 bases). The receptor was isolated from a human patient who received an intestinal transplant, so some T cells may come from the graft donor. The CDR3 sequence is CASSGRRSSYEQYF. The DNA of the CDR3 is TGTGCCAGTAGTGGACGGAGGAGCTCCTACGAGCAGTACTTC. The variable domain in full, with the rest retrieved from reference TRBV19 and TRBJ2-7, is DGGITQSPKYLFRKEGQNVTLSCEQNLNHDAMYWYRQDPGQGLRLIYYSQIVNDFQKGDIAEGYSVSREKKESFPLTVTSAQKNPTAFYLCASSGRRSSYEQYFGPGTRLTVT.